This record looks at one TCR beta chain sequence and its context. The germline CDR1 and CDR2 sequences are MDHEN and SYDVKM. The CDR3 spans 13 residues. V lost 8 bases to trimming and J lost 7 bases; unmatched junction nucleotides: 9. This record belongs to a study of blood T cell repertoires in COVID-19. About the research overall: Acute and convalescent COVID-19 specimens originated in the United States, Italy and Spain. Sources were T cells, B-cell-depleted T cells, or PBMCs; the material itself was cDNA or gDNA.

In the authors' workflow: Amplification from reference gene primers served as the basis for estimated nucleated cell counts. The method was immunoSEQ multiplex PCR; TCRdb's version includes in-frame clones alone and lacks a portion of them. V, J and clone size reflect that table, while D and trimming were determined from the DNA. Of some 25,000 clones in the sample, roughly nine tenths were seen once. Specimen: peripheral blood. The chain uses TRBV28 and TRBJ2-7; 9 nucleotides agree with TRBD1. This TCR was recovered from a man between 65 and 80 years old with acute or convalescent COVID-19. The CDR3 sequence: CASRTGGAEEQYF. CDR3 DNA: TGTGCCAGCCGTACAGGGGGCGCGGAAGAGCAGTACTTC.